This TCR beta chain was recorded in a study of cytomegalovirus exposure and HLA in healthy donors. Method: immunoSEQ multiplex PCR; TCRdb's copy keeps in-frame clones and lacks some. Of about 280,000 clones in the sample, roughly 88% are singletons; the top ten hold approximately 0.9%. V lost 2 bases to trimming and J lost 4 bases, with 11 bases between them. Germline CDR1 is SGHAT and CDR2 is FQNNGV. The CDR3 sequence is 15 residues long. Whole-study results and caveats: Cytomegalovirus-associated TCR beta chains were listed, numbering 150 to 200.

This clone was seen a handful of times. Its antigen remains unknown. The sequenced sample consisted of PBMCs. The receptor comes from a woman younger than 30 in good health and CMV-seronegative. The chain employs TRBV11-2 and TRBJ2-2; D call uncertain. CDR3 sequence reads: CASSLMSGPTGELFF. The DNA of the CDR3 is TGTGCCAGCAGCTTAATGTCGGGTCCCACCGGGGAGCTGTTTTTT.